This TCR beta chain was documented in a study of early T cells in non-severe SARS-CoV-2 infection. Study overall: Sequencing targeted bulk RNA from unsorted whole blood, leaving chains unpaired.

The study, taken as a whole, reports: Matching with VDJdb favored anti-spike CD8 responses (missing private and CD4 specificities).

Each cDNA molecule carried a unique molecular identifier. MiXCR, run by TCRdb on the 5' RACE reads, gives a single entry per CDR3 protein. The top ten hold around 5.8% of the sample, which has about 40,000 distinct CDR3 sequences, more than 4.5% seen once. The germline CDR1 and CDR2 sequences are MDHEN and SYDVKM. CDR3 length: 15 amino acids. V was clipped by 6 bases and J by 3 bases, with 18 bases between them. This clonotype was seen ten or more times. Its specificity is unknown. The rearrangement links TRBV28 to TRBJ2-7; a weak D match, TRBD2 (6 bases). Sequenced here: whole blood, sampled at baseline. This clonotype originated in an adult who was a healthcare worker with PCR-confirmed SARS-CoV-2 infection or an uninfected control (not recorded which). The CDR3 nucleotides read TGTGCCAGCAGACCTCCCCCCGGAGGGAGCTACGAGCAGTACTTC. The encoded protein is CASRPPPGGSYEQYF.